This entry lists 18 T cell receptor beta chains sequenced from one sample in a study of blood T cells in healthy people across ages. A second roughly 7 to 12 cycle PCR used barcoded and J-beta primers. Using its own MiXCR run on the 5' RACE reads, TCRdb lists one record per CDR3 protein. Of around 1.5 million distinct CDR3 sequences listed, approximately 32% are singletons. Sequencing was performed on blood. These receptors came from a woman in her 30s in good health.

V and J are TRBV20-1 and TRBJ2-1, with 9 nucleotides matching TRBD1. Per the germline V gene, CDR1 is DFQATT and CDR2 is SNEGSKA (reference sequence). Trimming at V came to 6 bases and at J to 6 bases, leaving 12 bases not matched to a gene. The CDR3 has 15 residues. The CDR3 protein is CSAAAGTGISNEQFF. For the CDR3, the DNA is TGCAGTGCCGCCGCCGGGACAGGGATTTCCAATGAGCAGTTCTTC.

This chain uses TRBV27 with TRBJ2-3; the match to TRBD2 covers 13 bases. The CDR3 spans 16 residues. The J segment lost 2 bases and the V segment lost 6 bases, leaving 5 bases of the junction unmatched. CDR1 and CDR2 (germline): MNHEY, SMNVEV (reference sequence). This CDR3 is CASRPGTSGITDTQYF. The CDR3 region has the DNA TGTGCCAGCAGGCCTGGGACTAGCGGGATCACAGATACGCAGTATTTT.

Only a few counts were recorded for this clonotype. The chain has TRBV20-1 and TRBJ2-3; 9 positions agree with TRBD2. The J segment lost 6 bases and the V segment lost 3 bases, leaving 4 bases of the junction unmatched. The germline gives CDR1 DFQATT, CDR2 SNEGSKA (reference sequence). This CDR3 comprises 13 residues. CDR3 bases: TGCAGTGCTAGGCTAGCGGGGCGGGATACGCAGTATTTT. This sequence encodes CSARLAGRDTQYF.

This clonotype occurred a few times. This chain links TRBV6-4 with TRBJ1-1; the D gene is possibly TRBD1 (5 bases). The CDR3 has 16 amino acids. The V gene lost 3 bases and the J gene lost 1 base, with 15 bases spanning the gap. Germline lookup yields CDR1 MRHNA and CDR2 SNTAGT. CDR3 sequence reads: CASSEGVRARNTEAFF. The CDR3 DNA reads as TGTGCCAGCAGTGAAGGAGTCAGGGCGAGGAACACTGAAGCTTTCTTT.

This clonotype was found once. This could be a read error, since a much larger clone is one nucleotide away. This chain links TRBV4-1 with TRBJ2-7; possibly TRBD1 for D (6 bases). CDR1 and CDR2 (germline): MGHRA, YSYEKL. The CDR3 length is 14 residues. The CDR3 protein is CTSSQFGQSYEQYF. Here the CDR3 DNA reads TGCACCAGCAGCCAATTTGGACAGTCCTACGAGCAGTACTTC.

As for this clonotype: A much larger clone is a single base away; this may be a read error. The chain carries TRBV7-7 and TRBJ2-5; D may be TRBD2 (6 bases). The CDR3 spans 15 residues. Trimming cost V 1 base and J 3 bases, with 12 bases left between them. Germline CDR1 and CDR2: SSHAT and FNYEAQ (reference sequence). DNA of the CDR3: TGTGCCAGCAGCTTAGGTGGGAGGACCGAAGAGACCCAGTACTTC. As protein: CASSLGGRTEETQYF.

This clonotype was observed a handful of times. The chain is built from TRBV6-2 or TRBV6-3 and TRBJ2-5; D call uncertain. CDR1 MNHEY and CDR2 SVGEGT come from the germline V gene. The CDR3 extends over 12 amino acids. Trimming pared 4 bases from V and 11 bases from J, leaving 14 bases between. CDR3 amino acids: CASSSSGRAQYF. As DNA, the CDR3 is TGTGCCAGCAGTTCCTCCGGCCGGGCGCAGTACTTC.

There are a few counts of this clonotype. V and J are TRBV29-1 and TRBJ2-7; 8 nucleotides line up with TRBD1. CDR1 and CDR2 from the germline V gene are SQVTM and ANQGSEA. This CDR3 is built from 14 residues. Unmatched junction bases numbered 5, after V lost 2 bases and J lost 2 bases. The CDR3 protein is CSVEPRQGTYEQYF. CDR3 in DNA: TGCAGCGTTGAACCGAGACAGGGGACCTACGAGCAGTACTTC.

The gene calls are TRBV11-2 and TRBJ2-1; possibly TRBD2 for D (6 bases). The CDR3 extends over 18 amino acids. Germline V gives CDR1 SGHAT, CDR2 FQNNGV. V lost 0 bases and J 0 bases, leaving 15 bases between the germline ends. In DNA, the CDR3 is TGTGCCAGCAGCTTAGATGGGCTAGCGTTAAGCTCCTACAATGAGCAGTTCTTC. Encoded protein: CASSLDGLALSSYNEQFF.

The chain couples TRBV9 to TRBJ2-3, with 8 bases fitting TRBD2. This CDR3 has 17 residues. Trimming at V came to 4 bases and at J to 1 base, leaving 11 bases not matched to a gene. Germline V gene sequence: CDR1 SGDLS, CDR2 YYNGEE. DNA for the CDR3: TGTGCCAGCAGCCCCCCCCTACACGGGGGGGGCACAGATACGCAGTATTTT. It encodes CASSPPLHGGGTDTQYF.

This sequence joins TRBV15 and TRBJ2-1; D gene ambiguous. CDR3 length equals 11 residues. Trimming pared 1 base from V and 7 bases from J, leaving 2 bases between. Germline V gene lookup returns CDR1 LNHNV and CDR2 YYDKDF (reference sequence). The CDR3 here is CATSRGNEQFF. The CDR3 DNA is TGTGCCACCAGCAGAGGAAATGAGCAGTTCTTC.

The chain has TRBV27 and TRBJ1-2, with unresolved D. The CDR3 loop spans 13 amino acids. V was cut by 0 bases and J by 8 bases, with 10 bases left in between. Looked up from germline, CDR1 is MNHEY and CDR2 is SMNVEV (reference sequence). CDR3 DNA sequence: TGTGCCAGCAGTTTATCGGAAGGGCTCGGCTACACCTTC. Protein sequence: CASSLSEGLGYTF.

In this sample, this clonotype turned up a few times. The junction departs from the called germline gene at one end, perhaps through a read error. V and J are TRBV5-6 and TRBJ2-1; D might be TRBD2 (6 bases). In germline, CDR1 is SGHDT, CDR2 YYEEEE. This CDR3 region has 15 residues. The CDR3: CVSTILGGPHNEQFF. CDR3 DNA sequence: TGTGTCAGCACCATATTGGGGGGTCCTCACAATGAGCAGTTCTTC.

In this sample, this clonotype turned up many times. The chain has TRBV29-1 and TRBJ2-7; 10 bases are shared with TRBD1. Germline trimming cut 6 bases from V and 4 bases from J; bases unmatched to any gene: 9. Germline V CDR1 and CDR2: SQVTM, ANQGSEA. The CDR3 is made up of 14 amino acids. The CDR3 coding sequence is TGCAGCGTCCAAGTCGGGACAGGGGAATACGAGCAGTACTTC. It specifies CSVQVGTGEYEQYF.

In its sample, this clonotype was seen many times. The gene calls are TRBV7-9 and TRBJ2-3, with D hard to call. The CDR3 contains 11 residues. The V gene lost 5 bases and the J gene lost 7 bases, with 7 bases spanning the gap. Germline CDR1 SEHNR, CDR2 FQNEAQ (reference sequence). In nucleotides, the CDR3 is TGTGCCAGCAGCCCCAGTTATACGCAGTATTTT. Translated: CASSPSYTQYF.

This sequence joins TRBV27 and TRBJ1-2; unclear D gene. CDR1 is MNHEY, CDR2 SMNVEV, per germline (reference sequence). V was clipped by 7 bases and J by 0 bases, with 18 bases between them. This CDR3 contains 16 residues. This CDR3 reads CASTRLGRPPNYGYTF. CDR3 sequence (DNA): TGTGCCAGCACTCGGTTAGGGAGGCCGCCTAACTATGGCTACACCTTC.

As for this clonotype: Mismatch with germline at one junction end may stem from a read error. CDR3 region: CTISRGENYGYTF. The CDR3 DNA reads TGTACCATCAGTCGAGGGGAGAACTATGGCTACACCTTC. The chain couples TRBV10-3 to TRBJ1-2; possible D gene TRBD1, 5 bases. Germline assignment: CDR1 ENHRY and CDR2 SYGVKD. The CDR3 length is 13 residues.

This clonotype was seen more than once but under ten times. The rearrangement links TRBV6-6 to TRBJ2-1, with D unclear. Germline V gives CDR1 MNHNY, CDR2 SVGAGI (reference sequence). There are 15 residues in the CDR3. The V and J ends lost 0 bases and 7 bases respectively, with 13 bases between them. CDR3 amino acids: CASSYSMPTHNEQFF. The CDR3 DNA sequence: TGTGCCAGCAGTTACTCGATGCCCACTCATAATGAGCAGTTCTTC.